These 17 T cell receptor beta chains came from one sample sequenced in a study of vaccination and CD4 T cells after COVID-19. Treatment noted: approximately 10-day PBMC culture with coronavirus spike peptide pools or control peptides (ViraFEST assay). Which antigens these TCRs recognize remains unknown. With the Oncomine TCR Beta short-read assay, DNA from cultured CD4+ T cells was sequenced. From the PCR reads, TCRdb called clonotypes with MiXCR, one entry per CDR3 protein. The repertoire holds 20,000 to 30,000 distinct CDR3 sequences, with about three fifths as singletons. The sequenced sample was CD4+ T cells from blood, cultured in vitro. Every receptor here comes from a human donor who had recovered from COVID-19.

This rearrangement joins TRBV7-2 to TRBJ2-1; perhaps D is TRBD1 or TRBD2 (5 bases each). The CDR3 is made up of 15 amino acids. V gave up 5 bases and J gave up 6 bases, with 17 bases separating them. Germline CDR1 SGHTA, CDR2 FQGNSA. CDR3: CASSRVGELVNEQFF. For the CDR3, the DNA is TGTGCCAGCAGCCGCGTGGGGGAGTTGGTCAATGAGCAGTTCTTC.

V gene TRBV5-5 combines with J gene TRBJ1-6; no clear D gene. The CDR3 extends over 16 amino acids. The germline CDR1 and CDR2 sequences are SGHKS and YYEKEE (reference sequence). Trimming took off 4 bases at V and 0 bases at J, with 11 bases between the two ends. The CDR3: CASSPKGSSYNSPLHF. In DNA, the CDR3 is TGTGCCAGCAGCCCCAAGGGAAGCTCCTATAATTCACCCCTCCACTTT.

The chain couples TRBV29-1 to TRBJ1-2, with D possibly matching TRBD1 (6 bases). The CDR3 sequence is 13 residues long. Germline-derived CDR1 and CDR2 are SQVTM and ANQGSEA. The V end lost 6 bases, the J end lost 6 bases, and 17 bases lay between the germline ends. The CDR3 coding sequence is TGCAGCGTCGCCCACAGGGAGATAGATGGCTACACCTTC. This sequence encodes CSVAHREIDGYTF.

The V and J genes are TRBV7-2 and TRBJ2-7, with TRBD1 matching over 12 bases. Germline V CDR1 and CDR2: SGHTA, FQGNSA. V trimming: 5 bases; J trimming: 5 bases; junction bases outside the gene matches: 7. The CDR3 spans 15 residues. The CDR3 loop reads CASSLQGTGGNEQYF. The DNA of the CDR3 is TGTGCCAGCAGCCTTCAAGGGACAGGGGGCAACGAGCAGTACTTC.

The chain links TRBV7-3 to TRBJ2-3, with TRBD1 as a possible D gene (5 bases). The V and J ends lost 7 bases and 4 bases respectively, with 24 bases between them. Germline assignment: CDR1 SGHTA and CDR2 FQGTGA. This CDR3 is built from 17 residues. This chain's CDR3 is CASNPVETGFRADTQYF. The CDR3 DNA reads TGTGCCAGCAACCCGGTCGAAACAGGTTTTCGGGCAGATACGCAGTATTTT.

The J gene is TRBJ2-1, the V gene TRBV7-2; 14 bases align to TRBD2. Germline V gene lookup returns CDR1 SGHTA and CDR2 FQGNSA. The CDR3 runs to 18 residues. With 5 bases clipped from V and 4 bases from J, the junction kept 10 bases outside the gene matches. CDR3 coding DNA: TGTGCCAGCAGCCCTAGGACTAGCGGGAGGACATTATACAATGAGCAGTTCTTC. This sequence encodes CASSPRTSGRTLYNEQFF.

This clonotype was recorded a few times. The rearrangement joins TRBV27 to TRBJ2-5, with 13 positions matching TRBD2. There are 20 residues in the CDR3. Unmatched junction bases numbered 14, after V lost 1 base and J lost 3 bases. The V gene's germline CDR1 is MNHEY and CDR2 SMNVEV (reference sequence). The CDR3 bases are TGTGCCAGCAGTTTATGGTCGAGGGGGACTAGCGGGAAGGCAGAAGAGACCCAGTACTTC. This codes for CASSLWSRGTSGKAEETQYF.

The chain links TRBV7-2 to TRBJ2-7; perhaps TRBD2 as D (5 bases). Germline V gene sequence: CDR1 SGHTA, CDR2 FQGNSA. Trimming removed 4 bases at V and 0 bases at J, with 13 bases between. The CDR3 covers 15 residues. The CDR3 nucleotides read TGTGCCAGCAGCTATGGAGGAAGGAGCTCCTACGAGCAGTACTTC. This gives the protein CASSYGGRSSYEQYF.

The genes are TRBV18 and TRBJ1-2, with TRBD1 matching over 9 bases. After removal of 6 bases from V and 9 bases from J, the junction contained 11 bases not matched to a gene. Germline V gives CDR1 KGHSH, CDR2 LQKENI. This CDR3 spans 14 amino acids. CDR3 nucleotide sequence: TGTGCCAGCTCCCCTCCGGGACAGGGATCAAGCTACACCTTC. Amino acid sequence: CASSPPGQGSSYTF.

There are a few counts of this clonotype. The J gene is TRBJ1-6, the V gene TRBV7-2, with a tentative D call TRBD1 (5 bases). This CDR3 contains 15 residues. Germline V gives CDR1 SGHTA, CDR2 FQGNSA. V lost 3 bases, J lost 7 bases, and 13 bases lay in between. This CDR3 is CASSFVGVGNSPLHF. The CDR3 DNA reads as TGTGCCAGCAGCTTCGTGGGGGTTGGCAATTCACCCCTCCACTTT.

This clonotype was detected only a few times. This chain links TRBV15 with TRBJ2-2; possibly TRBD1 for D (6 bases). V was cut by 0 bases and J by 5 bases, with 7 bases left in between. In germline, CDR1 is LNHNV, CDR2 YYDKDF (reference sequence). CDR3 size: 14 residues. The CDR3 is CATSREGGTGELFF. Here the CDR3 DNA reads TGTGCCACCAGCAGAGAAGGGGGAACCGGGGAGCTGTTTTTT.

For the CDR3, the DNA is TGTGCCAGCATAGGGGGCCACGGGAGCAATTCACCCCTCCACTTT. Translated, it gives CASIGGHGSNSPLHF. The chain is built from TRBV28 and TRBJ1-6; 7 nucleotides match TRBD1. The CDR3 totals 15 residues. V was pared by 7 bases and J by 7 bases, with 10 bases of the junction left unmatched. Germline V lookup: CDR1 MDHEN, CDR2 SYDVKM.

This clonotype was counted only a few times. This chain links TRBV19 with TRBJ2-3; D gene unclear. Germline lookup yields CDR1 LNHDA and CDR2 SQIVND (reference sequence). The germline V and J ends were trimmed by 5 bases and 1 base, with 16 bases remaining between them. This CDR3 is built from 16 residues. CDR3 coding DNA: TGTGCCAGTAGTGGTCCGGGTACCCCCCGCACAGATACGCAGTATTTT. It yields the protein CASSGPGTPRTDTQYF.

The rearrangement uses TRBV7-2 and TRBJ1-2; weak D call: TRBD1 (5 bases). V was clipped by 5 bases and J by 7 bases, with 20 bases between them. CDR3 length equals 15 residues. Germline CDR1 SGHTA, CDR2 FQGNSA. The CDR3 loop is CASSPNTGDPSGYTF. The CDR3 region has the DNA TGTGCCAGCAGCCCAAATACAGGAGACCCCTCTGGCTACACCTTC.

V is TRBV7-2 and J is TRBJ1-1, with D possibly matching TRBD1 (6 bases). Looked up from germline, CDR1 is SGHTA and CDR2 is FQGNSA. The CDR3 has 15 amino acids. V lost 1 base to trimming and J lost 4 bases, with 13 bases between them. The CDR3 sequence: CASSLVWGRGTEAFF. The CDR3 DNA reads as TGTGCCAGCAGCTTAGTTTGGGGCAGGGGCACTGAAGCTTTCTTT. The full variable domain, with the rest looked up from reference TRBV7-2 and TRBJ1-1, is GAGVSQSPSNKVTEKGKDVELRCDPISGHTALYWYRQSLGQGLEFLIYFQGNSAPDKSGLPSDRFSAERTGGSVSTLTIQRTQQEDSAVYLCASSLVWGRGTEAFFGQGTRLTVV.

This rearrangement joins TRBV28 to TRBJ2-2; TRBD2 is a possible D gene (6 bases). Per germline, CDR1 MDHEN and CDR2 SYDVKM. With 2 bases removed from V and 4 bases from J, the gap between germline ends came to 11 bases. The CDR3 runs to 15 residues. CDR3 sequence reads: CASSLGGFGTGELFF. The CDR3 DNA reads as TGTGCCAGCAGTTTAGGAGGGTTCGGCACCGGGGAGCTGTTTTTT.

The chain couples TRBV2 to TRBJ2-7; 7 bases agree with TRBD2. V lost 7 bases to trimming and J lost 6 bases; unmatched junction nucleotides: 12. From germline, CDR1 is SNHLY and CDR2 FYNNEI. There are 14 residues in the CDR3. CDR3 nucleotides: TGTGCCAGCACCCTAACAATGGGGAGGGGCGAGCAGTACTTC. It encodes CASTLTMGRGEQYF. The variable domain in full, with the rest retrieved from reference TRBV2 and TRBJ2-7, is EPEVTQTPSHQVTQMGQEVILRCVPISNHLYFYWYRQILGQKVEFLVSFYNNEISEKSEIFDDQFSVERPDGSNFTLKIRSTKLEDSAMYFCASTLTMGRGEQYFGPGTRLTVT.